This is a list of T cell receptor beta chains from one sample in a study of T-cell reconstitution after alpha-beta-depleted transplantation in children. TCRdb ran MiXCR on the PCR reads and lists one entry per CDR3 protein. This table holds a few hundred thousand distinct CDR3 sequences, over 20% found once. Sample: PBMCs, taken before TCRalphabeta/CD19-depleted stem cell transplant. Receptor source: a boy under two years old with Wiskott-Aldrich syndrome, due to receive a stem cell transplant. CDR3s include the opening cysteine and the closing phenylalanine or tryptophan. Each record gives: D gene, clone size, V gene, J gene, CDR3 DNA, CDR3 protein. D genes are given only for firm matches. Part of the rows lack a size; the others show once, few, many or a class for expanded clones.

d_gene: NA
abundance: NA
v_gene: TRBV10-3
j_gene: TRBJ2-6
CDR3nt: TGTGCCATCAGTGGGACGGTGAAACACTCTGGGGCCAACGTCCTGACTTTC
CDR3aa: CAISGTVKHSGANVLTF

d_gene: TRBD2
abundance: few
v_gene: TRBV7-9
j_gene: TRBJ2-7
CDR3nt: TGTGCCAGCAGCTGGAGGACTAGCGGGAGTGTCGAGCAGTACTTC
CDR3aa: CASSWRTSGSVEQYF

d_gene: NA
abundance: NA
v_gene: TRBV9
j_gene: TRBJ1-2
CDR3nt: TGTGCCAGCAGGGGGACGGCCTATGGCTACACCTTC
CDR3aa: CASRGTAYGYTF

d_gene: TRBD2
abundance: few
v_gene: TRBV12-3/TRBV12-4
j_gene: TRBJ2-5
CDR3nt: TGTGCCTCCCTCGGTGGACTAGCGGGAGCAGAGACCCAGTACTTC
CDR3aa: CASLGGLAGAETQYF

d_gene: TRBD1
abundance: NA
v_gene: TRBV10-3
j_gene: TRBJ2-7
CDR3nt: TGTGCCATCAGTGAGACGGGACAGGGCTACTACGAGCAGTACTTC
CDR3aa: CAISETGQGYYEQYF

d_gene: NA
abundance: NA
v_gene: TRBV4-1
j_gene: TRBJ2-1
CDR3nt: TGCGCCAGCAGCCAAGATAGTATAAGGGACAAGAAGTTCTTC
CDR3aa: CASSQDSIRDKKFF

d_gene: NA
abundance: few
v_gene: TRBV5-5
j_gene: TRBJ2-7
CDR3nt: TGTGCCAGCAGCGAAGATGTCTGGAAGCAGTACTTC
CDR3aa: CASSEDVWKQYF

d_gene: NA
abundance: NA
v_gene: TRBV5-1
j_gene: TRBJ2-1
CDR3nt: TGCGCCAGCAGCTTATTTCCCTACAATGAGCAGTTCTTC
CDR3aa: CASSLFPYNEQFF

d_gene: NA
abundance: few
v_gene: TRBV7-8
j_gene: TRBJ2-5
CDR3nt: TGTGCCAGCAGCTTACCTCCGGGTTTCAGGGGAGAGACCCAGTACTTC
CDR3aa: CASSLPPGFRGETQYF

d_gene: TRBD2
abundance: NA
v_gene: TRBV7-2
j_gene: TRBJ2-7
CDR3nt: TGTGCCAGCAGCTCAGGACTAGCGGGAGATGGTCACGAGCAGTACTTC
CDR3aa: CASSSGLAGDGHEQYF

d_gene: TRBD1
abundance: NA
v_gene: TRBV5-1
j_gene: TRBJ2-5
CDR3nt: TGCGCCAGCAGCTCAAGACAGGGAGTGGGGCAAGAGACCCAGTACTTC
CDR3aa: CASSSRQGVGQETQYF

d_gene: NA
abundance: few
v_gene: TRBV11-2
j_gene: TRBJ1-6
CDR3nt: TGTGCCAGCAGCTTAGTCACCTGGTCACCCCTCCACTTT
CDR3aa: CASSLVTWSPLHF

d_gene: TRBD2
abundance: NA
v_gene: TRBV5-1
j_gene: TRBJ2-1
CDR3nt: TGCGCCAGCAGCCAGGCGGCGGGAGTGGGCAATGAGCAGTTCTTC
CDR3aa: CASSQAAGVGNEQFF

d_gene: NA
abundance: few
v_gene: TRBV20-1
j_gene: TRBJ2-7
CDR3nt: TGCAGTGCTAGCGGGAGTTTCAACGAGCAGTACTTC
CDR3aa: CSASGSFNEQYF

d_gene: NA
abundance: NA
v_gene: TRBV9
j_gene: TRBJ2-3
CDR3nt: TGTGCCAGCGGAGGGGAAGGAACGCAGTATTTT
CDR3aa: CASGGEGTQYF

d_gene: TRBD2
abundance: NA
v_gene: TRBV20-1
j_gene: TRBJ2-3
CDR3nt: TGCAGTGCTAGAGAGGAGGAGCGGGAGCCGTTCACAGATACGCAGTATTTT
CDR3aa: CSAREEEREPFTDTQYF

d_gene: TRBD2
abundance: few
v_gene: TRBV2
j_gene: TRBJ2-4
CDR3nt: TGTGCCAGCAGTGAGAGGCTAGCGGGAGTTGTTGGCAAAAACATTCAGTACTTC
CDR3aa: CASSERLAGVVGKNIQYF

d_gene: TRBD2
abundance: few
v_gene: TRBV5-1
j_gene: TRBJ2-1
CDR3nt: TGCGCCAGCAGCCCGCTAATAGCGGGAGAGTACAATGAGCAGTTCTTC
CDR3aa: CASSPLIAGEYNEQFF

d_gene: NA
abundance: few
v_gene: TRBV5-1
j_gene: TRBJ2-7
CDR3nt: TGCGCCAGCAGCATCCGGCCCGGGAGTTCCTACGAGCAGTACTTC
CDR3aa: CASSIRPGSSYEQYF

d_gene: NA
abundance: NA
v_gene: TRBV5-1
j_gene: TRBJ2-5
CDR3nt: TGCGCCAGCAGTAACGGGAGAGCCAAGGAGACCCAGTACTTC
CDR3aa: CASSNGRAKETQYF

d_gene: TRBD1
abundance: few
v_gene: TRBV10-3
j_gene: TRBJ2-1
CDR3nt: TGTGCCATCAGTGAGGGGGACAGGAGGAATGAGCAGTTCTTC
CDR3aa: CAISEGDRRNEQFF

d_gene: TRBD1
abundance: NA
v_gene: TRBV29-1
j_gene: TRBJ2-7
CDR3nt: TGCAGCGTTGACCCCGGGACAGGGTCCTACGAGCAGTACTTC
CDR3aa: CSVDPGTGSYEQYF

d_gene: NA
abundance: few
v_gene: TRBV12-3/TRBV12-4
j_gene: TRBJ2-3
CDR3nt: TGTGCCAGCAGCTCCGGAGTCTCACAGGCAGATACGCAGTATTTT
CDR3aa: CASSSGVSQADTQYF

d_gene: TRBD2
abundance: few
v_gene: TRBV5-1
j_gene: TRBJ2-3
CDR3nt: TGCGCCAGCAGCTTGTACCCCTCTAGCGGACCCGACAGCACAGATACGCAGTATTTT
CDR3aa: CASSLYPSSGPDSTDTQYF

d_gene: TRBD1
abundance: few
v_gene: TRBV12-3/TRBV12-4
j_gene: TRBJ2-7
CDR3nt: TGTGCCAGCAGTTTCCGAGGACAGGGAAACTACGAGCAGTACTTC
CDR3aa: CASSFRGQGNYEQYF

d_gene: NA
abundance: NA
v_gene: TRBV28
j_gene: TRBJ2-7
CDR3nt: TGTGCCAGCAGTCCCGGGGGGGACAGGTCCTCCTACGAGCAGTACTTC
CDR3aa: CASSPGGDRSSYEQYF

d_gene: TRBD2
abundance: NA
v_gene: TRBV9
j_gene: TRBJ2-2
CDR3nt: TGTGCCAGCAGCGCCGGACTAGCGGGAAGTACCGGGGAGCTGTTTTTT
CDR3aa: CASSAGLAGSTGELFF

d_gene: TRBD2
abundance: few
v_gene: TRBV20-1
j_gene: TRBJ2-4
CDR3nt: TGCAGTGCCAAAGAGCGGGACTTCAAAAACATTCAGTACTTC
CDR3aa: CSAKERDFKNIQYF

d_gene: NA
abundance: NA
v_gene: TRBV20-1
j_gene: TRBJ1-1
CDR3nt: TGCAGTGCTAGTCGTGATCTGAACACTGAAGCTTTCTTT
CDR3aa: CSASRDLNTEAFF

d_gene: NA
abundance: few
v_gene: TRBV29-1
j_gene: TRBJ2-1
CDR3nt: TGCAGCGTTGTTAATCGGTTGCGAGACAGGGAGGCGAATGAGCAGTTCTTC
CDR3aa: CSVVNRLRDREANEQFF

d_gene: TRBD1
abundance: few
v_gene: TRBV18
j_gene: TRBJ1-5
CDR3nt: TGTGCCAGCTCACCTGACAGGGGGCGGATTGAGCCCCAGCATTTT
CDR3aa: CASSPDRGRIEPQHF

d_gene: TRBD2
abundance: few
v_gene: TRBV5-1
j_gene: TRBJ2-2
CDR3nt: TGCGCCAGCGCAGGACTAGCGGGAGTGTCGGGGGAGCTGTTTTTT
CDR3aa: CASAGLAGVSGELFF

d_gene: TRBD2
abundance: NA
v_gene: TRBV2
j_gene: TRBJ2-1
CDR3nt: TGTGCCAGCAGTGGGGCGGGGGGACTCGAGCAGTTCTTC
CDR3aa: CASSGAGGLEQFF

d_gene: NA
abundance: few
v_gene: TRBV16
j_gene: TRBJ2-5
CDR3nt: TGTGCCAGCAGCCAGAACAGGGAAGAGACCCAGTACTTC
CDR3aa: CASSQNREETQYF

d_gene: TRBD2
abundance: NA
v_gene: TRBV5-1
j_gene: TRBJ2-7
CDR3nt: TGCGCCAGCAGCCCAAGGACTAGCGGGAGAAGCGAGCAGTACTTC
CDR3aa: CASSPRTSGRSEQYF

d_gene: TRBD1
abundance: NA
v_gene: TRBV29-1
j_gene: TRBJ2-7
CDR3nt: TGCAGCGGCCGGACAGGGACCCACGAGCAGTACTTC
CDR3aa: CSGRTGTHEQYF

d_gene: NA
abundance: NA
v_gene: TRBV5-1
j_gene: TRBJ2-5
CDR3nt: TGCGCCAGCAGCTTGGGGGAGCGGCAAGAGACCCAGTACTTC
CDR3aa: CASSLGERQETQYF

d_gene: NA
abundance: many
v_gene: TRBV7-6
j_gene: TRBJ1-5
CDR3nt: TGTGCCAGCAGCTTAGGCGGGGGCGGCAATCAGCCCCAGCATTTT
CDR3aa: CASSLGGGGNQPQHF

d_gene: NA
abundance: NA
v_gene: TRBV30
j_gene: TRBJ2-7
CDR3nt: TGTGCCTGGAGTGTACACGGATCCTACGAGCAGTACTTC
CDR3aa: CAWSVHGSYEQYF

d_gene: TRBD2
abundance: NA
v_gene: TRBV7-6
j_gene: TRBJ2-7
CDR3nt: TGTGCCAGCAGCTTAGTAGCGGGGGTGTCCTACGAGCAGTACTTC
CDR3aa: CASSLVAGVSYEQYF

d_gene: TRBD2
abundance: NA
v_gene: TRBV27
j_gene: TRBJ2-1
CDR3nt: TGTGCCAGCAGTCCCGGACACAGCGGGGTCCTCTTCAGTGAGCAGTTCTTC
CDR3aa: CASSPGHSGVLFSEQFF

d_gene: NA
abundance: few
v_gene: TRBV27
j_gene: TRBJ2-1
CDR3nt: TGTGCCAGCAGTATGGGTAGGTCCTACAATGAGCAGTTCTTC
CDR3aa: CASSMGRSYNEQFF

d_gene: TRBD2
abundance: NA
v_gene: TRBV11-1
j_gene: TRBJ2-5
CDR3nt: TGTGCCAGCAGCTTAGCGCATCCCTCCGGAGGGGGGCTAGCGGGCCGAAAAGAGACCCAGTACTTC
CDR3aa: CASSLAHPSGGGLAGRKETQYF

d_gene: NA
abundance: few
v_gene: TRBV15
j_gene: TRBJ1-5
CDR3nt: TGTGCCACCAGCAGCCCCCTACGCGGTGCACCCTATCAGCCCCAGCATTTT
CDR3aa: CATSSPLRGAPYQPQHF

d_gene: NA
abundance: once
v_gene: TRBV2
j_gene: TRBJ2-5
CDR3nt: TGTGCCAGCAGTGTTTCTGGGGCGCGGGAGACCCAGTACTTC
CDR3aa: CASSVSGARETQYF

d_gene: TRBD1
abundance: NA
v_gene: TRBV12-3/TRBV12-4
j_gene: TRBJ1-5
CDR3nt: TGTGCCAGCAGTAGGGACAGGGGAGATCAGCCCCAGCATTTT
CDR3aa: CASSRDRGDQPQHF

d_gene: NA
abundance: NA
v_gene: TRBV29-1
j_gene: TRBJ2-2
CDR3nt: TGCAGCGTCCGATTTGGGGGGCTGGGCACCGGGGAGCTGTTTTTT
CDR3aa: CSVRFGGLGTGELFF

d_gene: TRBD2
abundance: few
v_gene: TRBV5-1
j_gene: TRBJ2-1
CDR3nt: TGCGCCAGCTGCGACCTAGCGGGAGTCTACAATGAGCAGTTCTTC
CDR3aa: CASCDLAGVYNEQFF

d_gene: TRBD1
abundance: few
v_gene: TRBV5-1
j_gene: TRBJ1-4
CDR3nt: TGCGCCAGCAGCTTAACGTCGGGACAGGGCTATGAAAAACTGTTTTTT
CDR3aa: CASSLTSGQGYEKLFF

d_gene: TRBD1
abundance: NA
v_gene: TRBV10-3
j_gene: TRBJ1-2
CDR3nt: TGTGCCATCAGTGAGTCTCGACAGGGGCGCTATGGCTACACCTTC
CDR3aa: CAISESRQGRYGYTF